These 5 T cell receptor beta chains share one sample of origin, sequenced in a study of molecular identifiers for immune sequencing clone quantification. TCRdb reprocessed the PCR reads with MiXCR, giving one entry per CDR3 protein. The top ten clones hold 0.6% to 0.9% of a sample with about 86,000 distinct CDR3 sequences, around a quarter of them seen once. Input material: naive CD8+ T cells from blood, with Jurkat cell RNA spiked in. Subset specified: FACS-sorted CD8+CD4-CCR7+CD45RA+ naive T cells. The source of these receptors is a human donor in good health. Some libraries in this study had Jurkat cell RNA spiked in.

This clonotype was observed many times. V usage is TRBV29-1 and J usage is TRBJ1-1; perhaps TRBD1 as D (5 bases). Germline V gives CDR1 SQVTM, CDR2 ANQGSEA. V shed 2 bases and J shed 4 bases, with 14 bases lying between them. The length of the CDR3 is 14 residues. CDR3 sequence: CSVETSGPGTEAFF. Here the CDR3 DNA reads TGCAGCGTTGAAACGTCAGGGCCGGGCACTGAAGCTTTCTTT.

The rearrangement uses TRBV11-1 and TRBJ2-2; 10 bases are shared with TRBD1. V was pared by 5 bases and J by 5 bases, with 5 bases of the junction left unmatched. From germline, CDR1 is SGHAT and CDR2 FQDESV (reference sequence). The CDR3 is 15 residues long. CDR3 in DNA: TGTGCCAGCAGCCCCGGGACAGGGGCGACCGGGGAGCTGTTTTTT. This sequence encodes CASSPGTGATGELFF.

This clonotype rates as medium-sized. The chain uses TRBV28 and TRBJ2-3; the D gene is possibly TRBD2 (6 bases). Trimming took off 5 bases at V and 1 base at J, with 10 bases between the two ends. The CDR3 loop spans 14 amino acids. From germline, CDR1 is MDHEN and CDR2 SYDVKM. DNA for the CDR3: TGTGCCAGCAGTCAGGGACTGCGCACAGATACGCAGTATTTT. Residues: CASSQGLRTDTQYF.

DNA for the CDR3: TGTGCCAGTAGTATAGTAGGGCAGGACTATGGCTACACCTTC. Translating gives CASSIVGQDYGYTF. The chain carries TRBV19 and TRBJ1-2, with D unresolved. The CDR3 totals 14 residues. V lost 1 base to trimming and J lost 3 bases, with 9 bases between them. CDR1 and CDR2 (germline): LNHDA, SQIVND (reference sequence).

About this clonotype: The germline gene is not matched at one end of the junction; a read error may be the cause. J is TRBJ1-1 and V is TRBV6-5; tentative D call: TRBD1 (6 bases). This CDR3 is built from 13 residues. Germline V gene data show CDR1 as MNHEY and CDR2 as SVGAGI. The CDR3 region has the DNA TGTGCCAGCAGTTGTCCCATGGGGGCCGAAGCTTTCTTC. It translates to CASSCPMGAEAFF.